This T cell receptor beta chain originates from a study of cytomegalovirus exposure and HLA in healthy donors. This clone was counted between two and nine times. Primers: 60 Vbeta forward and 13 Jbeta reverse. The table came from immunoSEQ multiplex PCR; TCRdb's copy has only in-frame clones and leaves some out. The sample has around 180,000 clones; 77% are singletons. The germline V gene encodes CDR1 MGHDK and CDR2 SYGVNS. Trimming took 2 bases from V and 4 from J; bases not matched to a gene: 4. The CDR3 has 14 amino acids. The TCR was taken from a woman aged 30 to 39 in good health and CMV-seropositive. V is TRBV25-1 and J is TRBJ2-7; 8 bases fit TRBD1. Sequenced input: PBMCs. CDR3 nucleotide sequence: TGTGCCAGCAGTGAAGGGAACAGGGGGTACGAGCAGTACTTC. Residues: CASSEGNRGYEQYF.